The following is a T cell receptor (beta chain) sequence with its context. What it binds is unknown. This entry belongs to a study of T cells in Graves' hyperthyroidism and ophthalmopathy. Study-level information: Peripheral blood samples were taken at initial diagnosis, prior to any treatment. Findings of the study overall: In simple terms, a model built on 13 V-J features told ophthalmopathy apart from stable hyperthyroidism.

Patients showing uncontrolled infection, other autoimmune disease, pregnancy or lactation were ineligible. Template material for amplifying TCR beta CDR3 regions consisted of RNA transcripts. The HTBI set primed first-round TCR CDR3 RT-PCR. TCRdb processed the multiplex PCR reads anew with MiXCR; each CDR3 protein has one entry. The repertoire holds approximately 520,000 distinct CDR3 sequences, around 22% seen once, with approximately 10% in the top ten. CDR1 is SGHVS and CDR2 is FQNEAQ in the germline V gene. Between the trimmed V and J ends, which lost 7 bases and 2 bases, there was a span of 12 bases. This CDR3 has 13 amino acids.

V is TRBV7-8 and J is TRBJ2-7; the D gene is possibly TRBD1 (5 bases). The source is a woman under 40 with Graves' ophthalmopathy. The sample comprised blood. The CDR3 spells CASTLTATYEQYF. The CDR3 DNA sequence: TGTGCCAGCACCCTGACAGCTACCTACGAGCAGTACTTC.